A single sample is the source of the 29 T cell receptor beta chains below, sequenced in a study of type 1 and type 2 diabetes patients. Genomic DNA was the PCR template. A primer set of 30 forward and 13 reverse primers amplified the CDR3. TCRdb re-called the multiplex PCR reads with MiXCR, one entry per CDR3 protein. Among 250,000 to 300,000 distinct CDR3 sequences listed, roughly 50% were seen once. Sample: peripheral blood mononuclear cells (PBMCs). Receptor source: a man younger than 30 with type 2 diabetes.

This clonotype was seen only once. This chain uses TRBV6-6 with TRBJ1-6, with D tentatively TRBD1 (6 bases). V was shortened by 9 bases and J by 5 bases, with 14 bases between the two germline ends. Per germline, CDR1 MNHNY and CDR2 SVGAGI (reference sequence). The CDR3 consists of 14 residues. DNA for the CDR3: TGTGCCAGTTGCAGGGGAATAAATAATTCACCCCTCCACTTT. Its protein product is CASCRGINNSPLHF.

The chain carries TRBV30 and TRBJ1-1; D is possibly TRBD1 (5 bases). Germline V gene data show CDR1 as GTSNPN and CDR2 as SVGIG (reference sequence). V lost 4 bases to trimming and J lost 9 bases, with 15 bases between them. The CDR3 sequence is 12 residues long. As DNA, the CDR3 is TGTGCCTGGACAAGACAGACCCCCAAAGCTTTCTTT. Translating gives CAWTRQTPKAFF.

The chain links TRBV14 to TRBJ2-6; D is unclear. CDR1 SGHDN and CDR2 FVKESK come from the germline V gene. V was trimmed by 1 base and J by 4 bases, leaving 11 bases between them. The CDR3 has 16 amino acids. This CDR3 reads CASSQVKGYGANVLTF. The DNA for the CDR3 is TGTGCCAGCAGCCAAGTCAAAGGGTACGGGGCCAACGTCCTGACTTTC.

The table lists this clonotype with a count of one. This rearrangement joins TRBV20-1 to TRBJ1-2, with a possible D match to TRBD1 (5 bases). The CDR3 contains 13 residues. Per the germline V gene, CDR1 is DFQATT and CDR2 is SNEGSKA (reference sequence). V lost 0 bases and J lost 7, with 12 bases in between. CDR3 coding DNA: TGCAGTGCTAGAGAGGGGGGAGTCGGTGGCTACACCTTC. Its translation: CSAREGGVGGYTF.

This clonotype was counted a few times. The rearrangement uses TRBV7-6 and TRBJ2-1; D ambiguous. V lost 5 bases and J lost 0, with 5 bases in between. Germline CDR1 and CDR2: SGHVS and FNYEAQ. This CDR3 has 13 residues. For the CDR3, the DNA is TGTGCCAGCAGCCTCATCTCCTACAATGAGCAGTTCTTC. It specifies CASSLISYNEQFF. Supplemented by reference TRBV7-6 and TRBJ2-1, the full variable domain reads GAGVSQSPRYKVTKRGQDVALRCDPISGHVSLYWYRQALGQGPEFLTYFNYEAQQDKSGLPNDRFSAERPEGSISTLTIQRTEQRDSAMYRCASSLISYNEQFFGPGTRLTVL.

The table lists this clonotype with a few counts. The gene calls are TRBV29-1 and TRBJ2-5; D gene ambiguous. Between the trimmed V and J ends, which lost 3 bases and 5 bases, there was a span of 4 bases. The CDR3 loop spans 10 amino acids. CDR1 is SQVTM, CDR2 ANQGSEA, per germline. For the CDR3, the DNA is TGCAGCGTTGAGTCGGAGACCCAGTACTTC. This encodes CSVESETQYF.

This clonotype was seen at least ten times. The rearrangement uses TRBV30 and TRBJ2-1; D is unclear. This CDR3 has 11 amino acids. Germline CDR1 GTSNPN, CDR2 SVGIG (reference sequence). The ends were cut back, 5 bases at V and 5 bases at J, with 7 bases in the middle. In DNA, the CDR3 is TGTGCCTGGGCACACCACAATGAGCAGTTCTTC. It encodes CAWAHHNEQFF. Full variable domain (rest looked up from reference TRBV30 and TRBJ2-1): SQTIHQWPATLVQPVGSPLSLECTVEGTSNPNLYWYRQAAGRGLQLLFYSVGIGQISSEVPQNLSASRPQDRQFILSSKKLLLSDSGFYLCAWAHHNEQFFGPGTRLTVL.

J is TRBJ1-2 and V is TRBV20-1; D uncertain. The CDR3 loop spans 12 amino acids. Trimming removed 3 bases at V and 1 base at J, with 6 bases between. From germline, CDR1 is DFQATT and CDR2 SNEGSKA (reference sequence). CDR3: CSARGGNYGYTF. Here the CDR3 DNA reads TGCAGTGCTAGGGGTGGTAACTATGGCTACACCTTC.

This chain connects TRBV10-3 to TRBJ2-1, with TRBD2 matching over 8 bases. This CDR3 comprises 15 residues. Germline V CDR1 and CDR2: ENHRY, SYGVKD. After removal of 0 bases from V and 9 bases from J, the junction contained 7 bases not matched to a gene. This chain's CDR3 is CAISESSGGPGEQFF. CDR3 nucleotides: TGTGCCATCAGTGAGTCGTCGGGAGGGCCGGGTGAGCAGTTCTTC.

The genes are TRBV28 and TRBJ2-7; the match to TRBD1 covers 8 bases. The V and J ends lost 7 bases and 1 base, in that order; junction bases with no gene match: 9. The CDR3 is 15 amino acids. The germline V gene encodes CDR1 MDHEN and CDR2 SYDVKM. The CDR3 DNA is TGTGCCAGCAAACTAAGGGACAGGTCTTCCTACGAGCAGTACTTC. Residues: CASKLRDRSSYEQYF.

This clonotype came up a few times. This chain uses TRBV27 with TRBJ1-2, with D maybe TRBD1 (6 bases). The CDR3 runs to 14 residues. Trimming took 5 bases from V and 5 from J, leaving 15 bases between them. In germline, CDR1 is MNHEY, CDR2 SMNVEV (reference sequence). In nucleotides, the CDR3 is TGTGCCAGCAGTCCGACGCGACAGGTTTATGGCTACACCTTC. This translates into CASSPTRQVYGYTF.

The CDR3 is CASSLEAGAKGETQYF. The CDR3 DNA sequence: TGCGCCAGCAGCTTGGAAGCGGGAGCCAAGGGGGAGACCCAGTACTTC. The genes are TRBV5-1 and TRBJ2-5; 8 bases match TRBD2. V dropped 0 bases and J dropped 5; count of bases not matched to a gene: 9. Looked up from germline, CDR1 is SGHRS and CDR2 is YFSETQ. The CDR3 has 16 amino acids.

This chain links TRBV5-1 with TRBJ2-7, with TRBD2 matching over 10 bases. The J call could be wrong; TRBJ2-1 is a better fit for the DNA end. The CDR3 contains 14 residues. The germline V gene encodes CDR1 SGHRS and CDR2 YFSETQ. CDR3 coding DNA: TGCGCCAGCAGTCCTAGCGGGAGTCGAAATGAGCAGTTCTTC. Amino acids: CASSPSGSRNEQFF.

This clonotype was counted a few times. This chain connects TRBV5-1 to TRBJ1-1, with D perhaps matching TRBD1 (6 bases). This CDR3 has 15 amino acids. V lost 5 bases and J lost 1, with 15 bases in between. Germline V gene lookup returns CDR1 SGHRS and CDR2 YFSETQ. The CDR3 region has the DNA TGCGCCAGCAGTCTAACAGGGAGCGGGAACACTGAAGCTTTCTTT. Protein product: CASSLTGSGNTEAFF.

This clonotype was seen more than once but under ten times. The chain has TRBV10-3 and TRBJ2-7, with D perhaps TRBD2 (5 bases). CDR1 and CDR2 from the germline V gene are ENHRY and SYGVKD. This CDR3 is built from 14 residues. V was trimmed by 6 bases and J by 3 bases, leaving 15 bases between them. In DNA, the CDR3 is TGTGCCATCAGCGACTACAGACACCTCTACGAGCAGTACTTC. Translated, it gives CAISDYRHLYEQYF.

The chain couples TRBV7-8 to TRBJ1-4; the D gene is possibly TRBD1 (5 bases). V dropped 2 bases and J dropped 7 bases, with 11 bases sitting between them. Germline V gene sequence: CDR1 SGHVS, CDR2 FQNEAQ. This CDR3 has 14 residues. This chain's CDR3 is CASSLYGAGEKLFF. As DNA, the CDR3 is TGTGCCAGCAGCTTATACGGGGCGGGTGAAAAACTGTTTTTT. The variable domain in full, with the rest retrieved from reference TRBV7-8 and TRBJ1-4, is GAGVSQSPRYKVAKRGQDVALRCDPISGHVSLFWYQQALGQGPEFLTYFQNEAQLDKSGLPSDRFFAERPEGSVSTLKIQRTQQEDSAVYLCASSLYGAGEKLFFGSGTQLSVL.

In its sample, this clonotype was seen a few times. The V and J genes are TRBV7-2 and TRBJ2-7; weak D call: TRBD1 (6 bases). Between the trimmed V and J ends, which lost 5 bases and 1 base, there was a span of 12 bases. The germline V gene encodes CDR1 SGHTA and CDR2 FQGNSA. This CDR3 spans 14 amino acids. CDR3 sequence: CASSPDRFSYEQYF. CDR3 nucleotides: TGTGCCAGCAGCCCTGACAGGTTTTCCTACGAGCAGTACTTC. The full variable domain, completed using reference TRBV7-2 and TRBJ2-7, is GAGVSQSPSNKVTEKGKDVELRCDPISGHTALYWYRQSLGQGLEFLIYFQGNSAPDKSGLPSDRFSAERTGGSVSTLTIQRTQQEDSAVYLCASSPDRFSYEQYFGPGTRLTVT.

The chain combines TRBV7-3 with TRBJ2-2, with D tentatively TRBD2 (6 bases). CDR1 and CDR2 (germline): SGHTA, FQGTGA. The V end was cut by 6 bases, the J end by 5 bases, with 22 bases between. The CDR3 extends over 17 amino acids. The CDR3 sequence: CASRPPGAGGGTGELFF. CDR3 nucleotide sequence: TGTGCCAGCAGGCCCCCCGGGGCCGGAGGAGGGACCGGGGAGCTGTTTTTT.

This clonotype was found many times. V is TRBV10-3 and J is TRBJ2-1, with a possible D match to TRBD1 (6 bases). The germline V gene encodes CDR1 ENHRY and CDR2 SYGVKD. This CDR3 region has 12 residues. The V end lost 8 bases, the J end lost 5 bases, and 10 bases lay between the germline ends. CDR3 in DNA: TGTGCCATCTACAGGGATGACAATGAGCAGTTCTTC. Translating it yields CAIYRDDNEQFF.

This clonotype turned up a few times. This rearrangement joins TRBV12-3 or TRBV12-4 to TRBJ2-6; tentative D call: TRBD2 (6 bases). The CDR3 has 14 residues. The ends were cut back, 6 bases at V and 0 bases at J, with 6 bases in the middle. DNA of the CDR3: TGTGCCAGCAGCGGGAGCTCTGGGGCCAACGTCCTGACTTTC. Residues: CASSGSSGANVLTF.

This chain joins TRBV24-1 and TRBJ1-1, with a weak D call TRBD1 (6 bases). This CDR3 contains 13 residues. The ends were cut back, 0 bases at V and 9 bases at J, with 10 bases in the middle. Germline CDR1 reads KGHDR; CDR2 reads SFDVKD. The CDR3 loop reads CATSDLLGGQAFF. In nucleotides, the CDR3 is TGTGCCACCAGTGATTTGTTGGGGGGGCAAGCTTTCTTT.

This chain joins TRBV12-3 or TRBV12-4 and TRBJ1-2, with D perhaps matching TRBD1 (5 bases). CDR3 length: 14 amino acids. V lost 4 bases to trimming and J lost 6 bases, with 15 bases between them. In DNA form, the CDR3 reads TGTGCCAGCAGTTCGACAGAGGGCATCAATGGCTACACCTTC. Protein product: CASSSTEGINGYTF.

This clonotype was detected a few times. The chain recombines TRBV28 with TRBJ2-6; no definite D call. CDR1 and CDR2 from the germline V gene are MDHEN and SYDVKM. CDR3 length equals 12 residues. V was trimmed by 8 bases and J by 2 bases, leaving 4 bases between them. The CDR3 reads CASLAGANVLTF. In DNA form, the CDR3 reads TGTGCCAGCTTAGCTGGGGCCAACGTCCTGACTTTC.

CDR3 loop: CASSLSDTNYGYTF. The CDR3 DNA reads TGTGCCAGCAGCTTAAGTGACACCAACTATGGCTACACCTTC. J is TRBJ1-2 and V is TRBV7-2; D unresolved. The V end lost 2 bases, the J end lost 2 bases, and 9 bases lay between the germline ends. This CDR3 spans 14 amino acids. Germline CDR1 and CDR2: SGHTA and FQGNSA.

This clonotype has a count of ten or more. The CDR3 sequence: CATSASGLSYEQYF. CDR3 coding DNA: TGTGCCACCAGCGCCAGCGGGTTGTCCTACGAGCAGTACTTC. The chain joins TRBV15 to TRBJ2-7; tentative D call: TRBD2 (6 bases). V was shortened by 5 bases and J by 1 base, with 12 bases between the two germline ends. CDR3 size: 14 residues. The germline V gene encodes CDR1 LNHNV and CDR2 YYDKDF (reference sequence).

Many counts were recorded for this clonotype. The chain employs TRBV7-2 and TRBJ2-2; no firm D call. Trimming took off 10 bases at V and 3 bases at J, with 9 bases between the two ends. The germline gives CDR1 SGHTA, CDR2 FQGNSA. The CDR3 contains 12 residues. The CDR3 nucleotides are TGTGCCACACAGCAGTACACCGGGGAGCTGTTTTTT. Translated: CATQQYTGELFF.

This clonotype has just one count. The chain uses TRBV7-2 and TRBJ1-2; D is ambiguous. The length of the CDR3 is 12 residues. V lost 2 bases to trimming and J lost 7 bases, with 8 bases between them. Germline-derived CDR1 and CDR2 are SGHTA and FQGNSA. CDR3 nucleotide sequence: TGTGCCAGCAGCTTACAAGGACTTGGCTACACCTTC. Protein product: CASSLQGLGYTF.

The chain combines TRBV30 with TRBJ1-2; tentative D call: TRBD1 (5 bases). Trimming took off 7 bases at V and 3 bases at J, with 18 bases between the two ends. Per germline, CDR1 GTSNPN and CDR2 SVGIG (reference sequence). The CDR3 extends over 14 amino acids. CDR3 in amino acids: CASDDPGPDYGYTF. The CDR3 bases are TGTGCCTCCGACGATCCGGGACCAGACTATGGCTACACCTTC.

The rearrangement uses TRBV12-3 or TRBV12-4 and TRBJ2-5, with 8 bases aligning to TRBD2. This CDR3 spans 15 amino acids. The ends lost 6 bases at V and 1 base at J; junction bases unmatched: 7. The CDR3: CASRPNRGGQETQYF. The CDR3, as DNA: TGTGCCAGCAGGCCTAACCGGGGGGGCCAAGAGACCCAGTACTTC.